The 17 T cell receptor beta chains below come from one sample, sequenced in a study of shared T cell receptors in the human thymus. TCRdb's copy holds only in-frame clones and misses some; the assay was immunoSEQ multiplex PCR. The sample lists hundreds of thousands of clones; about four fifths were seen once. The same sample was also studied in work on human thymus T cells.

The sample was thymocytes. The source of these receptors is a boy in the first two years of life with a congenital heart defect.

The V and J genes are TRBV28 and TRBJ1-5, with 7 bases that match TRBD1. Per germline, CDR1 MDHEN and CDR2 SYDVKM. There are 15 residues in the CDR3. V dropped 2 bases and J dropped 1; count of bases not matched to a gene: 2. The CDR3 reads CASSLEGASNQPQHF. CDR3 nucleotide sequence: TGTGCCAGCAGTTTAGAGGGGGCGAGCAATCAGCCCCAGCATTTT.

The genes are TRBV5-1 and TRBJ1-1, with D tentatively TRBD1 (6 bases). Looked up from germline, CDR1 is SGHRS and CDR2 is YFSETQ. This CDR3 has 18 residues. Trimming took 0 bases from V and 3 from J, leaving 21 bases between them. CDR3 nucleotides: TGCGCCAGCAGCTTGGAGGCGAGGCAGGGGCGGTCCGACACTGAAGCTTTCTTT. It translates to CASSLEARQGRSDTEAFF.

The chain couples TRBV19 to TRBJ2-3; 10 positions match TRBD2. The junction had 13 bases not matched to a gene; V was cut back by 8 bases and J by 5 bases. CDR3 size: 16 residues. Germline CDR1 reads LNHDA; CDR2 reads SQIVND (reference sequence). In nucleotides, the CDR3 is TGTGCCAGTGGATCAGCGGGAGGGGGGAGTGGAGATACGCAGTATTTT. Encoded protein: CASGSAGGGSGDTQYF.

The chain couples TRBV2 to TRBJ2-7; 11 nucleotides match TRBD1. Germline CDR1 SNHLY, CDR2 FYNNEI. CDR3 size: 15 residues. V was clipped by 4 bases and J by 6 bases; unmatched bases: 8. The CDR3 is CASSAPGQGDFEQYF. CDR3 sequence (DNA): TGTGCCAGCAGTGCCCCGGGACAGGGGGATTTCGAGCAGTACTTC.

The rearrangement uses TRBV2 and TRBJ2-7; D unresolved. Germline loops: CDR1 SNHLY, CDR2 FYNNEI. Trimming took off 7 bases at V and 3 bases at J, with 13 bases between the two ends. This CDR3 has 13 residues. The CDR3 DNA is TGTGCCAGCATGGGCAAGATAGGCTACGAGCAGTACTTC. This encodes CASMGKIGYEQYF.

CDR3 protein: CASSLTHRGVGANVLTF. CDR3 sequence (DNA): TGTGCCAGCAGTTTAACGCATCGGGGGGTGGGGGCCAACGTCCTGACTTTC. The rearrangement links TRBV27 to TRBJ2-6; 7 bases match TRBD2. CDR3 length: 17 residues. Looked up from germline, CDR1 is MNHEY and CDR2 is SMNVEV (reference sequence). V lost 2 bases, J lost 4 bases, and 8 bases stayed unmatched.

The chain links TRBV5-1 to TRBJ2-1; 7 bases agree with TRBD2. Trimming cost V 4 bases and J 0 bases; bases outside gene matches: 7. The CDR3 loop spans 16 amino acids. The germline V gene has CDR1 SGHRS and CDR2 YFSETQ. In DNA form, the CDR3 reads TGCGCCAGCAGCGGATCCGGGACTACCTCCTACAATGAGCAGTTCTTC. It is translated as CASSGSGTTSYNEQFF.

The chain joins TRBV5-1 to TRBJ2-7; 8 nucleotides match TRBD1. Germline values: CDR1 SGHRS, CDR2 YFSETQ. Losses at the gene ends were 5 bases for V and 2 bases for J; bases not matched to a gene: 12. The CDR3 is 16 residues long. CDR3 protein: CASRFLTQGVPYEQYF. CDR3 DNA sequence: TGCGCCAGCAGGTTCCTAACACAGGGGGTCCCCTACGAGCAGTACTTC.

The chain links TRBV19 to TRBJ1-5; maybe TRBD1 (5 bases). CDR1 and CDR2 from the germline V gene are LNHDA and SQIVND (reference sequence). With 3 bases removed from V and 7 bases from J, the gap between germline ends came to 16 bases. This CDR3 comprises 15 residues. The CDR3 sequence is CASSMRRQIEQPQHF. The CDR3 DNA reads TGTGCCAGTAGTATGCGTCGACAGATTGAACAGCCCCAGCATTTT.

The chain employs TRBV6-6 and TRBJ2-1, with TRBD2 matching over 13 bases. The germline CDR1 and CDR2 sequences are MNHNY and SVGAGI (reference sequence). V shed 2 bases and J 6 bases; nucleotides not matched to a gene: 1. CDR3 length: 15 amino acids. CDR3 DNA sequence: TGTGCCAGCAGTTACGGACTAGCGGGGGTCAATGAGCAGTTCTTC. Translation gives CASSYGLAGVNEQFF.

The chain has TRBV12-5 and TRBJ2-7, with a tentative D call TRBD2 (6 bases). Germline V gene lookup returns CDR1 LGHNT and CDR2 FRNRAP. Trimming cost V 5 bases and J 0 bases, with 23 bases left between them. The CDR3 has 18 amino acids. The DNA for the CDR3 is TGTGCTAGTGGTCCCCATGGGGTAGCGGCTATGAGCTCCTACGAGCAGTACTTC. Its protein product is CASGPHGVAAMSSYEQYF. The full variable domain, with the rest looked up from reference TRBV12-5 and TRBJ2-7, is DARVTQTPRHKVTEMGQEVTMRCQPILGHNTVFWYRQTMMQGLELLAYFRNRAPLDDSGMPKDRFSAEMPDATLATLKIQPSEPRDSAVYFCASGPHGVAAMSSYEQYFGPGTRLTVT.

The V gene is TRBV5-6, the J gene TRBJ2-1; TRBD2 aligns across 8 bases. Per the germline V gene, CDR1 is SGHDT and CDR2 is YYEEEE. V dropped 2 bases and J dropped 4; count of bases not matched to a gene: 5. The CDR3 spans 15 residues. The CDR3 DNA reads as TGTGCCAGCAGCTTTCCGGGACTAGATTACAATGAGCAGTTCTTC. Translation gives CASSFPGLDYNEQFF.

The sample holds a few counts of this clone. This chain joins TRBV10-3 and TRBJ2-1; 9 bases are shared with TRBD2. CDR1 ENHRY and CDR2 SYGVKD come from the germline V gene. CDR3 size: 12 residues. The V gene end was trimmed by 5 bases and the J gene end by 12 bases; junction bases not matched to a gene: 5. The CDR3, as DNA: TGTGCCATCAGTCCTAGCGGGAAGGCGCAGTTCTTC. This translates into CAISPSGKAQFF.

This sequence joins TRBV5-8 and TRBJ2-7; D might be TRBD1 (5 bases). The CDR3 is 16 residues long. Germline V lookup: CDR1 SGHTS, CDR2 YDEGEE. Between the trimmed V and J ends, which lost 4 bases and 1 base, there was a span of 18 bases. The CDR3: CASSLNPRVRSYEQYF. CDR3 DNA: TGTGCCAGCAGCCTGAACCCCAGGGTCAGATCCTACGAGCAGTACTTC.

DNA of the CDR3: TGTGCCAGCAGCGAAGCTAGCGGGAGCTACAATGAGCAGTTCTTC. Protein: CASSEASGSYNEQFF. The chain carries TRBV27 and TRBJ2-1; 10 positions match TRBD2. V shed 6 bases, J shed 3 bases, and the junction held 5 bases outside the gene matches. The germline V gene encodes CDR1 MNHEY and CDR2 SMNVEV (reference sequence). CDR3 size: 15 residues.

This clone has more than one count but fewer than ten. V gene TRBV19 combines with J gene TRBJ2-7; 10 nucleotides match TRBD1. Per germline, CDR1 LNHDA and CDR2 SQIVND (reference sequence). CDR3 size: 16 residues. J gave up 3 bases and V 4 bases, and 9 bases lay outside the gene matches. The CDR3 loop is CASSTSGTGEDYEQYF. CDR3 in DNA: TGTGCCAGTAGTACCTCCGGGACAGGGGAGGACTACGAGCAGTACTTC.

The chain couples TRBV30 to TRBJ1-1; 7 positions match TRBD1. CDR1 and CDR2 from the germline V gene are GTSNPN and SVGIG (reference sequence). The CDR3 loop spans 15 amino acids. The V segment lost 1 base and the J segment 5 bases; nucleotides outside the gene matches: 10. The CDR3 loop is CAWSGRAGGGTEAFF. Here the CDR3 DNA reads TGTGCCTGGAGTGGCCGGGCAGGGGGTGGAACTGAAGCTTTCTTT. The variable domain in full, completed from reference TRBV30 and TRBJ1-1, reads SQTIHQWPATLVQPVGSPLSLECTVEGTSNPNLYWYRQAAGRGLQLLFYSVGIGQISSEVPQNLSASRPQDRQFILSSKKLLLSDSGFYLCAWSGRAGGGTEAFFGQGTRLTVV.